This T cell receptor (beta chain) is from a study of cytomegalovirus exposure and HLA in healthy donors. Study in general: Ancestry clustering placed 81% of under 450 genotyped donors in the Caucasian-associated cluster.

The CDR3 covers 13 residues. J lost 5 bases, V lost 6 bases, and 7 bases had no gene match. Germline CDR1 is MNHEY and CDR2 is SVGAGI. PCR involved 60 Vbeta and 13 Jbeta primers. Assay used: immunoSEQ multiplex PCR; TCRdb lists only in-frame clones, some missing. The table lists around 65,000 clones, around three quarters of them singletons. Material: PBMCs. This sequence originates from a woman in her twenties or thirties in good health and CMV-seronegative. V gene TRBV6-5 combines with J gene TRBJ2-7, with 7 positions matching TRBD1. Written as DNA, the CDR3 is TGTGCCAGCAGACCTACAGGGGTCCACGAGCAGTACTTC. This translates into CASRPTGVHEQYF.